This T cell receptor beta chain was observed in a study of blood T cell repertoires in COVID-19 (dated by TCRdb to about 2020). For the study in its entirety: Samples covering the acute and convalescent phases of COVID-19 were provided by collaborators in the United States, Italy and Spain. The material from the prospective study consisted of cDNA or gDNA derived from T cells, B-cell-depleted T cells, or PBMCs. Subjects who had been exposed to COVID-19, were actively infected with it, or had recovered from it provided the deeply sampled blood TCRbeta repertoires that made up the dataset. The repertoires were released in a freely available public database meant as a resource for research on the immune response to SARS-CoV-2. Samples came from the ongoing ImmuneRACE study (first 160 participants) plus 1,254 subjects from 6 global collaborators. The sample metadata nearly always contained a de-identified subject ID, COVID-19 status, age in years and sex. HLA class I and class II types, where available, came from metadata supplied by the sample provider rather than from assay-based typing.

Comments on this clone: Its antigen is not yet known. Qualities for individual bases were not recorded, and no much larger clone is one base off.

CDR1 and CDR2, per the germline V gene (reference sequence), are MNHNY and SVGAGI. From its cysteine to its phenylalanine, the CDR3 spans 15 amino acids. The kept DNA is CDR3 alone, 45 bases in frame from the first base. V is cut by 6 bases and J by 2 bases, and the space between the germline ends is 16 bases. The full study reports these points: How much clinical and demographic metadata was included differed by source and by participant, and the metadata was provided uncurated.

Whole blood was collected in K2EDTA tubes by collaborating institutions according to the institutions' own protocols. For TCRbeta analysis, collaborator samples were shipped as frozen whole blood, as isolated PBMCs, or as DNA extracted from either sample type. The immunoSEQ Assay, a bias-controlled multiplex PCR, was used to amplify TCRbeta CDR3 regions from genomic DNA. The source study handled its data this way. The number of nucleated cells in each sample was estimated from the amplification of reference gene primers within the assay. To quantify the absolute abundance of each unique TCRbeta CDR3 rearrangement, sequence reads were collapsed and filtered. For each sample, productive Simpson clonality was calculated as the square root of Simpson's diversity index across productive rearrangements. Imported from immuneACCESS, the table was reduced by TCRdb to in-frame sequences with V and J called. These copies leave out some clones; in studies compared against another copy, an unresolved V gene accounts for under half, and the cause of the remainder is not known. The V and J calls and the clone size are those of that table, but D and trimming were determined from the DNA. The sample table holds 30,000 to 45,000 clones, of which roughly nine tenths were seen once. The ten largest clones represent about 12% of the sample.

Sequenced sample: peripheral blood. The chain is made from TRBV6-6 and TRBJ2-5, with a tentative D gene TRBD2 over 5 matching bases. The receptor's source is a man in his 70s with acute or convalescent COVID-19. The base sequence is TGTGCCAGCAGACTCCCGGACCGAGGGCAAGAGACCCAGTACTTC. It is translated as CASRLPDRGQETQYF.